This TCR beta chain derives from a study of T cell responses to AZD1222 COVID-19 vaccine. Overall study results and limits: Two AZD1222 administrations were followed by greater Spike-specific TCR breadth and depth.

This clone occurred a few times. What it binds is not known. V lost 5 bases, J lost 6 bases, and 19 bases lay in between. Per the germline V gene, CDR1 is SGHTA and CDR2 is FQGTGA. The CDR3 has 16 residues. TCRdb's table, derived via immunoSEQ multiplex PCR, lists solely in-frame clones and lacks some. Of more than 110,000 clones detected, around 90% appear once; the ten largest clones hold about 6%. The V gene is TRBV7-3, the J gene TRBJ2-2; D tentatively reads TRBD1 or TRBD2 (6 bases each). This TCR came from an adult in good health. The sequencing used peripheral blood, collected on day 0 of AZD1222 vaccination. CDR3 coding DNA: TGTGCCAGCAGCCGAGACGGGGGCGCCTCGGCCGGGGAGCTGTTTTTT. It translates to CASSRDGGASAGELFF. The whole variable domain, filled in from reference TRBV7-3 and TRBJ2-2, reads GAGVSQTPSNKVTEKGKYVELRCDPISGHTALYWYRQSLGQGPEFLIYFQGTGAADDSGLPNDRFFAVRPEGSVSTLKIQRTERGDSAVYLCASSRDGGASAGELFFGEGSRLTVL.